This TCR beta chain was identified in a study of neurological immune-mediated disorders. V lost 2 bases, J lost 6 bases, and 20 bases lay in between. The CDR3 runs to 17 residues. Per the germline V gene, CDR1 is SGHTA and CDR2 is FQGNSA. TCRdb called the 5' RACE reads again in MiXCR, with one record for every CDR3 protein. Of 35,000 to 45,000 distinct CDR3 sequences in the sample, around 10% were seen once. This clonotype was seen many times. The rearrangement joins TRBV7-2 to TRBJ2-1, with D maybe TRBD2 (5 bases). The TCR was taken from a woman aged 25 to 39 with HTLV-1-associated myelopathy (HAM/TSP). The sample consisted of CD4+ T cells from blood. CDR3 amino acids: CASSLMGVAGFVNEQFF. The CDR3 DNA reads as TGTGCCAGCAGCTTAATGGGAGTAGCAGGTTTTGTCAATGAGCAGTTCTTC.